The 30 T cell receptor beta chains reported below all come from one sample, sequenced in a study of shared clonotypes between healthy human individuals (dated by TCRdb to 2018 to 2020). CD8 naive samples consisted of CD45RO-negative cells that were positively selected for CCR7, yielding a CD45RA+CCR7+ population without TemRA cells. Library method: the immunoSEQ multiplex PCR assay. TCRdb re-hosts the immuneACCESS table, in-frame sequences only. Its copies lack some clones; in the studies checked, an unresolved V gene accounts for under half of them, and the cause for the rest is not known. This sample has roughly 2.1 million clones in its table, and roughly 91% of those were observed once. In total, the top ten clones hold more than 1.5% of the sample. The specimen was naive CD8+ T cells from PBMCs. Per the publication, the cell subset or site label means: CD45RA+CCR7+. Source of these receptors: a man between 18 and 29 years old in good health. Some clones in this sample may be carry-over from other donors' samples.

The CDR3 is CASSMLAGGPNEQYF. For the CDR3, the DNA is TGTGCCAGTAGTATGTTAGCGGGAGGGCCAAACGAGCAGTACTTC. The rearrangement uses TRBV19 and TRBJ2-7; 11 nucleotides align to TRBD2. The CDR3 extends over 15 amino acids. Germline trimming cut 3 bases from V and 5 bases from J; bases unmatched to any gene: 6. Germline V lookup: CDR1 LNHDA, CDR2 SQIVND (reference sequence).

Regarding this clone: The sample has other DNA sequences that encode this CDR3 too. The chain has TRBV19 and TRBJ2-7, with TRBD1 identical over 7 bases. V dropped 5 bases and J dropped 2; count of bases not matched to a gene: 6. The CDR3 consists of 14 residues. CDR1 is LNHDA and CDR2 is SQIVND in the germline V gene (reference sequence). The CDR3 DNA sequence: TGTGCCAGTAGTGGCCGGGACAGAGCCTACGAGCAGTACTTC. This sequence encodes CASSGRDRAYEQYF.

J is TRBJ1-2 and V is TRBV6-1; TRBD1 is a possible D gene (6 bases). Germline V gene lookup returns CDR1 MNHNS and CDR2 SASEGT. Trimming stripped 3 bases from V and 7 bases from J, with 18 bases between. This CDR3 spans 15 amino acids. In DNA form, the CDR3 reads TGTGCCAGCAGTGATTTGAGGGGGGCTTTTGGTGGCTACACCTTC. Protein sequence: CASSDLRGAFGGYTF.

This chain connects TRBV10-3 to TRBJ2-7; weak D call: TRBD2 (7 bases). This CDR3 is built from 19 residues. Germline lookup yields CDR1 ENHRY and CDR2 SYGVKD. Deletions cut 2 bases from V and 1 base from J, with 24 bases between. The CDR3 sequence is CAISERGGTETSWSYEQYF. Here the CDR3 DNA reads TGTGCCATCAGTGAGAGAGGGGGGACCGAGACTAGCTGGTCCTACGAGCAGTACTTC.

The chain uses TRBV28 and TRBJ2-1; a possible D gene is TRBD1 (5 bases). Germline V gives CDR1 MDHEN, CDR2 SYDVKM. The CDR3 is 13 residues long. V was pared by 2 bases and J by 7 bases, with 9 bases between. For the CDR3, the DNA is TGTGCCAGCAGTTTAGACAGCGCTAATGAGCAGTTCTTC. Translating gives CASSLDSANEQFF. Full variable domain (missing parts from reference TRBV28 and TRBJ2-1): DVKVTQSSRYLVKRTGEKVFLECVQDMDHENMFWYRQDPGLGLRLIYFSYDVKMKEKGDIPEGYSVSREKKERFSLILESASTNQTSMYLCASSLDSANEQFFGPGTRLTVL.

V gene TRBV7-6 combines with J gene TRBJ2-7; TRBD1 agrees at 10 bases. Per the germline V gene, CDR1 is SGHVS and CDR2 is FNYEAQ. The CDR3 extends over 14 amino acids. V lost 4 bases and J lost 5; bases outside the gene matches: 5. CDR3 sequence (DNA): TGTGCCAGCAGCTCGGGACAGGGGAGTGACGAGCAGTACTTC. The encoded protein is CASSSGQGSDEQYF.

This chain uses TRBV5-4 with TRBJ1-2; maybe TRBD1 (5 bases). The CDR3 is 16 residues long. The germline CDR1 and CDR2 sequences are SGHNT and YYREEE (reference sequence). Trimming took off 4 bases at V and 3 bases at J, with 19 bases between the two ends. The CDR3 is CASSQSSQGWDYGYTF. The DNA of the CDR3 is TGTGCCAGCAGCCAAAGCAGTCAGGGTTGGGACTATGGCTACACCTTC.

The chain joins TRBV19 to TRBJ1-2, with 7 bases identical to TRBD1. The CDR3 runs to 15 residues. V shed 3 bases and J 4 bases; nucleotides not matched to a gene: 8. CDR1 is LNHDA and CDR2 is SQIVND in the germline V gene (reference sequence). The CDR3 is CASSIPGQFGYGYTF. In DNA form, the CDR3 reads TGTGCCAGTAGTATCCCGGGACAGTTCGGCTATGGCTACACCTTC. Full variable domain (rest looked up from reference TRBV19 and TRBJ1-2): DGGITQSPKYLFRKEGQNVTLSCEQNLNHDAMYWYRQDPGQGLRLIYYSQIVNDFQKGDIAEGYSVSREKKESFPLTVTSAQKNPTAFYLCASSIPGQFGYGYTFGSGTRLTVV.

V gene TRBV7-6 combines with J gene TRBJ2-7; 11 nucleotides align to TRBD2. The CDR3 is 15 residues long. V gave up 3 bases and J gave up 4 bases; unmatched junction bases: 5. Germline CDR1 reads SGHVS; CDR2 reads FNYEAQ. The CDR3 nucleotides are TGTGCCAGCAGCTTTGGGACTAGCGGCCAATACGAGCAGTACTTC. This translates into CASSFGTSGQYEQYF. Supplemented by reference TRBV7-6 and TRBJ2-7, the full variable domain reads GAGVSQSPRYKVTKRGQDVALRCDPISGHVSLYWYRQALGQGPEFLTYFNYEAQQDKSGLPNDRFSAERPEGSISTLTIQRTEQRDSAMYRCASSFGTSGQYEQYFGPGTRLTVT.

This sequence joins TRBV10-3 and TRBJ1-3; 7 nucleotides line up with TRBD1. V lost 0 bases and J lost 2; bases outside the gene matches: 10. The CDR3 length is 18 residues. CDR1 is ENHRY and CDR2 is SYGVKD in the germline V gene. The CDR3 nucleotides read TGTGCCATCAGTGAGTCCCTCGCTTTGACAGGGCCTGGAAACACCATATATTTT. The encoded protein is CAISESLALTGPGNTIYF.

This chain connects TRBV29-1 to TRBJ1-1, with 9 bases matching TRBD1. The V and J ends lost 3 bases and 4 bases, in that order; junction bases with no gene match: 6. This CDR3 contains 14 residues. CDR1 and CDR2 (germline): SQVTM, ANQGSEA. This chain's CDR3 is CSVEGLGQGTEAFF. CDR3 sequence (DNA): TGCAGCGTTGAGGGCTTGGGACAGGGCACTGAAGCTTTCTTT.

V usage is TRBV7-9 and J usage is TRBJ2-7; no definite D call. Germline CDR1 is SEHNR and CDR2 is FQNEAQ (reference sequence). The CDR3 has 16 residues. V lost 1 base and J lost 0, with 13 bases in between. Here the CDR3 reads CASSLDTGVASYEQYF. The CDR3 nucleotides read TGTGCCAGCAGCTTAGATACTGGGGTAGCCTCCTACGAGCAGTACTTC.

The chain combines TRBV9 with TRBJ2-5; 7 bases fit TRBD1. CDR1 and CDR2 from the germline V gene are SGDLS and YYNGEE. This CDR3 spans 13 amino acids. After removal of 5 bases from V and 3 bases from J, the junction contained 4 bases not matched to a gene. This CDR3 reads CASRAGTEETQYF. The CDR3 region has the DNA TGTGCCAGCAGAGCCGGGACAGAAGAGACCCAGTACTTC.

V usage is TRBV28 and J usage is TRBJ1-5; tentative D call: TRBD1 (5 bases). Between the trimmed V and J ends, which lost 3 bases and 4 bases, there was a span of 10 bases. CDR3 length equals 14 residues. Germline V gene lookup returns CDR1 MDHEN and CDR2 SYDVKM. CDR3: CASSLVTDNQPQHF. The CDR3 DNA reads TGTGCCAGCAGTTTGGTGACAGATAATCAGCCCCAGCATTTT.

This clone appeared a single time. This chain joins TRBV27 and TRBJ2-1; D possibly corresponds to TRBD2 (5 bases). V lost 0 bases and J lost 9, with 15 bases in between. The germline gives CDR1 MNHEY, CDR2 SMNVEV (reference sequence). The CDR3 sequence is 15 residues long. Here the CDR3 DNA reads TGTGCCAGCAGTTTATCTGCCGAGGGCCTCGGTGAGCAGTTCTTC. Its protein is CASSLSAEGLGEQFF.

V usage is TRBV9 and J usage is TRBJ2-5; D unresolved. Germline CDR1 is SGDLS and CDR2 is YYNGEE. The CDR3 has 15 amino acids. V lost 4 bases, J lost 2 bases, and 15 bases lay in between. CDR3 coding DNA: TGTGCCAGCAGCTCCTATCAAGACACTCAAGAGACCCAGTACTTC. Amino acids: CASSSYQDTQETQYF.

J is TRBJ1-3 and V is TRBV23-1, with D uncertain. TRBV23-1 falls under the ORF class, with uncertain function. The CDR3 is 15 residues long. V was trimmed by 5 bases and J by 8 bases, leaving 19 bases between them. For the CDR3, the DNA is TGCGCCAGCAGTGGGAGAAGGGCCTGGATGGACACCATATATTTT. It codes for CASSGRRAWMDTIYF.

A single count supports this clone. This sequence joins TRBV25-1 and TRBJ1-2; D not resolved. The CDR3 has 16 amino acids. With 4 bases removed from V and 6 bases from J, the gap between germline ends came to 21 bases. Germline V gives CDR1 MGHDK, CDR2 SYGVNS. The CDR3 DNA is TGTGCCAGCAGTGTAGGAGAGGGAGATATGGAAAATGGCTACACCTTC. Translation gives CASSVGEGDMENGYTF.

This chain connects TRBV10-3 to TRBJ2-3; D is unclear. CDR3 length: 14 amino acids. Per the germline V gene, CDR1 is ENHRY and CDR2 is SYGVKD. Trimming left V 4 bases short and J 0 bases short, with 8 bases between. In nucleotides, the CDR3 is TGTGCCATCAGTGTGGGTATTAGCACAGATACGCAGTATTTT. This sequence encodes CAISVGISTDTQYF.

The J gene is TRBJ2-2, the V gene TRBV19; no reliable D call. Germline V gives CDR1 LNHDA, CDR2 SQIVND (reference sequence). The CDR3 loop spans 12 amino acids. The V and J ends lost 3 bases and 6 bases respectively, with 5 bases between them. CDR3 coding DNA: TGTGCCAGTAGTATGAGGCCCGGGGAGCTGTTTTTT. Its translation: CASSMRPGELFF. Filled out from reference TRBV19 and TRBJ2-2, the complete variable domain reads DGGITQSPKYLFRKEGQNVTLSCEQNLNHDAMYWYRQDPGQGLRLIYYSQIVNDFQKGDIAEGYSVSREKKESFPLTVTSAQKNPTAFYLCASSMRPGELFFGEGSRLTVL.

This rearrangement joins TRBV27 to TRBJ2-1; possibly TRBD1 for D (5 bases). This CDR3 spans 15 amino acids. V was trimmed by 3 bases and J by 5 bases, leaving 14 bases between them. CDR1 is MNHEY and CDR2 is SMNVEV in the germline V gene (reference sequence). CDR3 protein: CASSLMQGGDNEQFF. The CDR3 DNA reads TGTGCCAGCAGTTTGATGCAGGGTGGTGACAATGAGCAGTTCTTC.

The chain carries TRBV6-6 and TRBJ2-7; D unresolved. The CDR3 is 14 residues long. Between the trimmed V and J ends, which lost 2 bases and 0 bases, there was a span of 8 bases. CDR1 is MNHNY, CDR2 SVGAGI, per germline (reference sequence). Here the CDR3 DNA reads TGTGCCAGCAGTTACCAGATCACCTCCTACGAGCAGTACTTC. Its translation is CASSYQITSYEQYF.

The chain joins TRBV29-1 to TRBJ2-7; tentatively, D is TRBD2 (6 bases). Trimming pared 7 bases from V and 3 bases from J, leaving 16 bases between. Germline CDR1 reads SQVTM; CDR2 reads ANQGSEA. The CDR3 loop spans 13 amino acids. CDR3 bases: TGCAGCGCCAAGTCGGGACTCTTCTACGAGCAGTACTTC. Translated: CSAKSGLFYEQYF.

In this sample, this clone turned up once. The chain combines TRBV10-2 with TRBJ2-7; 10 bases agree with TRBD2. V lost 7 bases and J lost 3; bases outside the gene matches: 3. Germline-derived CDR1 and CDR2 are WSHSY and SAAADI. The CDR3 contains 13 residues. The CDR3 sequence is CASTGTSVYEQYF. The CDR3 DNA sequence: TGCGCCAGCACCGGGACTAGCGTCTACGAGCAGTACTTC.

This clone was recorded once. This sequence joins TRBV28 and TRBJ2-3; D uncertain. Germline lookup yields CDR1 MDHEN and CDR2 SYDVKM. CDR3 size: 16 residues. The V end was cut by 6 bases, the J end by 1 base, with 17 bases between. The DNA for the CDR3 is TGTGCCAGCAGCCCCGTCCGGAGCCCCGGCACAGATACGCAGTATTTT. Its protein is CASSPVRSPGTDTQYF. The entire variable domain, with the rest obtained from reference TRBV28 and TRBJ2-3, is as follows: DVKVTQSSRYLVKRTGEKVFLECVQDMDHENMFWYRQDPGLGLRLIYFSYDVKMKEKGDIPEGYSVSREKKERFSLILESASTNQTSMYLCASSPVRSPGTDTQYFGPGTRLTVL.

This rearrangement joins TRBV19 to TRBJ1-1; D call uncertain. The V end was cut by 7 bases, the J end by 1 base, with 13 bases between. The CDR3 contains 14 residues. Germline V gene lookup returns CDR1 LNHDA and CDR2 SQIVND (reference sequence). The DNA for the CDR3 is TGTGCCAGTACCCCCTGGGAAAAGAACACTGAAGCTTTCTTT. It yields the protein CASTPWEKNTEAFF.

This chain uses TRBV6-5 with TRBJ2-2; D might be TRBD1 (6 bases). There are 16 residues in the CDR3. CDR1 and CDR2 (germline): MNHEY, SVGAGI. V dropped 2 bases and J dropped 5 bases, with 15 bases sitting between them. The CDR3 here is CASSYLQGPGTGELFF. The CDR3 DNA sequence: TGTGCCAGCAGTTACCTACAGGGCCCGGGGACCGGGGAGCTGTTTTTT.

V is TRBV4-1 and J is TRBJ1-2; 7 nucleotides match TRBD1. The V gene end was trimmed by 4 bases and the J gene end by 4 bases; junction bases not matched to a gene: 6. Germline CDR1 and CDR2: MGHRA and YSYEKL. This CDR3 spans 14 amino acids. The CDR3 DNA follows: TGCGCCAGCAGCCCTAGGGGGCTCCCCTATGGCTACACCTTC. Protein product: CASSPRGLPYGYTF.

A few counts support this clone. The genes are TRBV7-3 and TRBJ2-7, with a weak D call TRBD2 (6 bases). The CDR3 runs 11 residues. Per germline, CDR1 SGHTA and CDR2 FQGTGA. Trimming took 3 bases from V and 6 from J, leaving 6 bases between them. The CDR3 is CASSLRGEQYF. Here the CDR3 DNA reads TGTGCCAGCAGCTTGCGGGGCGAGCAGTACTTC.

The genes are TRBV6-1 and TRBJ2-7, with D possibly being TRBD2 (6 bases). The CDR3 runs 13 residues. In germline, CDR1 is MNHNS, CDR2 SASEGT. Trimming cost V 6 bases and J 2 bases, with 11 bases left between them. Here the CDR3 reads CASRGGTAYEQYF. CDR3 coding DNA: TGTGCCAGCAGAGGCGGGACGGCCTACGAGCAGTACTTC.